The next 23 T cell receptor beta chains were all read from a single sample in a study of identical twins. TCRdb re-called the 5' RACE reads through MiXCR, storing one row per CDR3 protein. The sample gives under 1 million distinct CDR3 sequences, roughly an eighth of which show up once; about 1.6% is in the top ten. The sample was also linked to a second study, of yellow fever vaccine responses in identical twins.

The sequenced sample consisted of PBMCs. The receptors here all came from a woman aged 18-35 years in good health.

This clonotype was counted only a few times. The chain combines TRBV6-5 with TRBJ2-3; 9 bases map to TRBD2. The V gene end was trimmed by 2 bases and the J gene end by 0 bases; junction bases not matched to a gene: 6. CDR1 and CDR2 from the germline V gene are MNHEY and SVGAGI. The CDR3 contains 17 residues. CDR3 protein: CASSYGASGTSTDTQYF. CDR3 nucleotide sequence: TGTGCCAGCAGTTACGGGGCTAGCGGGACCAGCACAGATACGCAGTATTTT.

The J gene is TRBJ2-2, the V gene TRBV5-1, with TRBD2 as a possible D gene (6 bases). The CDR3 spans 16 residues. CDR1 and CDR2 (germline): SGHRS, YFSETQ. V was shortened by 4 bases and J by 1 base, with 14 bases between the two germline ends. The CDR3 sequence: CASSPNGGLNTGELFF. The CDR3, as DNA: TGCGCCAGCAGCCCAAACGGGGGATTGAACACCGGGGAGCTGTTTTTT.

This chain connects TRBV2 to TRBJ1-1; the D is unclear. Trimming removed 3 bases at V and 1 base at J, with 9 bases between. The CDR3 contains 14 residues. The V gene's germline CDR1 is SNHLY and CDR2 FYNNEI. The CDR3 nucleotides read TGTGCCAGCAGTGAGGAGGGCAGGAACACTGAAGCTTTCTTT. Amino acids: CASSEEGRNTEAFF.

This clonotype occurred a few times. The chain joins TRBV5-1 to TRBJ2-7; the match to TRBD2 covers 9 bases. The germline V gene encodes CDR1 SGHRS and CDR2 YFSETQ. The CDR3 covers 13 residues. J lost 7 bases, V lost 4 bases, and 6 bases had no gene match. The CDR3 DNA sequence: TGCGCCAGCAGCAGAGCTAGCGGGATTGAGCAGTACTTC. The encoded protein is CASSRASGIEQYF. Full variable domain (remainder filled in from reference TRBV5-1 and TRBJ2-7): KAGVTQTPRYLIKTRGQQVTLSCSPISGHRSVSWYQQTPGQGLQFLFEYFSETQRNKGNFPGRFSGRQFSNSRSEMNVSTLELGDSALYLCASSRASGIEQYFGPGTRLTVT.

Only a few counts were recorded for this clonotype. J is TRBJ2-1 and V is TRBV6-4; a weak D match, TRBD2 (6 bases). V shed 2 bases and J shed 6 bases, with 14 bases lying between them. Germline V gene data show CDR1 as MRHNA and CDR2 as SNTAGT. CDR3 length: 15 residues. The CDR3 sequence: CASSDDPVGGNEQFF. CDR3 DNA: TGTGCCAGCAGTGACGATCCAGTGGGAGGCAATGAGCAGTTCTTC.

The chain joins TRBV2 to TRBJ2-7; TRBD2 matches 14 bases. J lost 5 bases, V lost 9 bases, and 18 bases had no gene match. Germline CDR1 is SNHLY and CDR2 is FYNNEI. The CDR3 covers 18 residues. In DNA form, the CDR3 reads TGTGCCAGTAAATCGCCGGGACTAGCGGGAGAGCGGGGTGACGAGCAGTACTTC. It codes for CASKSPGLAGERGDEQYF.

The V and J genes are TRBV28 and TRBJ1-1, with 9 nucleotides matching TRBD1. V trimming: 2 bases; J trimming: 5 bases; junction bases outside the gene matches: 6. This CDR3 region has 15 residues. Per germline, CDR1 MDHEN and CDR2 SYDVKM. CDR3 sequence: CASSLAGTGRTEAFF. The CDR3 DNA follows: TGTGCCAGCAGTTTAGCCGGGACAGGGAGGACTGAAGCTTTCTTT.

The rearrangement joins TRBV10-1 to TRBJ2-7; D not resolved. Germline values: CDR1 WNHNN, CDR2 SYGVQD (reference sequence). V was shortened by 4 bases and J by 6 bases, with 13 bases between the two germline ends. The CDR3 runs 13 residues. Here the CDR3 DNA reads TGCGCCAGCAGTGTGAGGCTAGAAGGCGAGCAGTACTTC. Translated, it gives CASSVRLEGEQYF.

V gene TRBV7-8 combines with J gene TRBJ2-3; perhaps D is TRBD1 or TRBD2 (6 bases each). The germline CDR1 and CDR2 sequences are SGHVS and FQNEAQ. V lost 1 base, J lost 0 bases, and 17 bases lay in between. The length of the CDR3 is 18 residues. DNA of the CDR3: TGTGCCAGCAGCTTAGGGTGGAGGGGGGCGGTAAGCACAGATACGCAGTATTTT. It codes for CASSLGWRGAVSTDTQYF.

The chain uses TRBV5-5 and TRBJ2-1; TRBD1 matches 9 bases. The germline gives CDR1 SGHKS, CDR2 YYEKEE (reference sequence). Trimming took 2 bases from V and 2 from J; bases not matched to a gene: 5. CDR3 size: 16 residues. The CDR3 sequence: CASSFSRDRAYNEQFF. The CDR3 DNA reads as TGTGCCAGCAGCTTCAGCCGGGACAGGGCCTACAATGAGCAGTTCTTC.

This clonotype was picked up a small number of times. This chain joins TRBV20-1 and TRBJ2-2; 10 positions agree with TRBD1. The CDR3 length is 15 residues. V dropped 5 bases and J dropped 6; count of bases not matched to a gene: 9. CDR1 is DFQATT and CDR2 is SNEGSKA in the germline V gene (reference sequence). The CDR3 spells CSADADRGLSGELFF. The CDR3 DNA sequence: TGCAGTGCTGACGCGGACAGGGGGTTATCCGGGGAGCTGTTTTTT.

Note on this clonotype: A much bigger clone sits one base away, suggesting this may be a read error. The genes are TRBV28 and TRBJ2-3; maybe TRBD2 (6 bases). The CDR3 totals 14 residues. Germline-derived CDR1 and CDR2 are MDHEN and SYDVKM. V lost 6 bases to trimming and J lost 2 bases, with 12 bases between them. DNA for the CDR3: TGTGCCAGCAGATCGGGACTCAACACAGATACGCAGTATTTT. Its translation is CASRSGLNTDTQYF.

The V call is TRBV6-5, the J call TRBJ2-7; D gene unclear. Per germline, CDR1 MNHEY and CDR2 SVGAGI. V lost 2 bases and J lost 2, with 7 bases in between. This CDR3 is 13 amino acids long. The CDR3 DNA is TGTGCCAGCAGTTACACGGTAGCCTACGAGCAGTACGTC. As protein: CASSYTVAYEQYV.

This clonotype was counted between two and nine times. The chain joins TRBV14 to TRBJ2-7; 7 positions agree with TRBD2. Trimming removed 5 bases from V and 4 bases from J; junction bases left unmatched: 8. CDR1 SGHDN and CDR2 FVKESK come from the germline V gene. This CDR3 region has 14 residues. The CDR3 region is CASSGGSSLYEQYF. The DNA of the CDR3 is TGTGCCAGCAGCGGCGGGAGCTCTCTATACGAGCAGTACTTC. The variable domain in full, completed from reference TRBV14 and TRBJ2-7, reads EAGVTQFPSHSVIEKGQTVTLRCDPISGHDNLYWYRRVMGKEIKFLLHFVKESKQDESGMPNNRFLAERTGGTYSTLKVQPAELEDSGVYFCASSGGSSLYEQYFGPGTRLTVT.

This clonotype was picked up a small number of times. The genes are TRBV20-1 and TRBJ2-1; D not resolved. V was clipped by 3 bases and J by 1 base, with 10 bases between them. This CDR3 region has 14 residues. The germline V gene has CDR1 DFQATT and CDR2 SNEGSKA (reference sequence). CDR3 region: CSARSSESYNEQFF. The CDR3, as DNA: TGCAGTGCTAGGTCCAGCGAGTCCTACAATGAGCAGTTCTTC.

This clonotype turned up a few times. V and J are TRBV20-1 and TRBJ2-1; D is undetermined. V was clipped by 5 bases and J by 5 bases, with 4 bases between them. CDR1 DFQATT and CDR2 SNEGSKA come from the germline V gene (reference sequence). The CDR3 is 10 residues long. CDR3 loop: CSAFNNEQFF. The DNA for the CDR3 is TGCAGTGCTTTTAACAATGAGCAGTTCTTC.

This chain connects TRBV15 to TRBJ2-5; D perhaps matches TRBD1 (7 bases). There are 19 residues in the CDR3. Deletions cut 0 bases from V and 5 bases from J, with 25 bases between. Germline loops: CDR1 LNHNV, CDR2 YYDKDF (reference sequence). The chain's CDR3 is CATSRDRGIAGGWLETQYF. The CDR3 DNA reads TGTGCCACCAGCAGAGATAGGGGCATAGCAGGGGGGTGGCTGGAGACCCAGTACTTC.

This clonotype occurred a few times. The chain carries TRBV6-1 and TRBJ1-2; D is uncertain. Trimming left V 7 bases short and J 4 bases short, with 13 bases between. CDR1 MNHNS and CDR2 SASEGT come from the germline V gene. CDR3 length: 13 amino acids. The CDR3 loop reads CASTRSSSYGYTF. In DNA, the CDR3 is TGTGCCAGCACCCGGTCGTCTAGCTATGGCTACACCTTC.

This clonotype came up many times. The V and J genes are TRBV4-1 and TRBJ1-1, with a weak D call TRBD1 (5 bases). There are 14 residues in the CDR3. From germline, CDR1 is MGHRA and CDR2 YSYEKL. The V end was cut by 0 bases, the J end by 7 bases, with 12 bases between. As DNA, the CDR3 is TGCGCCAGCAGCCAAGAGAATGGGGGGAATGAAGCTTTCTTT. It encodes CASSQENGGNEAFF.

This clonotype showed up just a few times. The V call is TRBV10-3, the J call TRBJ2-7; 7 bases align to TRBD2. In germline, CDR1 is ENHRY, CDR2 SYGVKD. Germline trimming cut 2 bases from V and 4 bases from J; bases unmatched to any gene: 8. CDR3 size: 15 residues. CDR3 sequence: CAISETTSRVYEQYV. CDR3 in DNA: TGTGCCATCAGTGAGACGACTAGCAGGGTGTACGAGCAGTACGTC.

The chain is built from TRBV12-3 or TRBV12-4 and TRBJ1-4; weak D call: TRBD1 (5 bases). Trimming stripped 6 bases from V and 5 bases from J, with 16 bases between. The CDR3 is 15 residues long. The CDR3 DNA follows: TGTGCCAGCAGCTTCAGGATTGGGGGGAATGAAAAACTGTTTTTT. Protein product: CASSFRIGGNEKLFF.

The chain combines TRBV5-1 with TRBJ1-1; 8 bases map to TRBD1. The CDR3 is made up of 12 amino acids. J was trimmed by 5 bases and V by 4 bases; bases with no gene match: 1. Germline V gene data show CDR1 as SGHRS and CDR2 as YFSETQ. The CDR3 region is CASSGDRTEAFF. The CDR3, as DNA: TGCGCCAGCAGCGGGGACAGGACTGAAGCTTTCTTT. The full variable domain, completed using reference TRBV5-1 and TRBJ1-1, is KAGVTQTPRYLIKTRGQQVTLSCSPISGHRSVSWYQQTPGQGLQFLFEYFSETQRNKGNFPGRFSGRQFSNSRSEMNVSTLELGDSALYLCASSGDRTEAFFGQGTRLTVV.

This clonotype has just a few counts. The chain has TRBV6-5 and TRBJ2-1; perhaps TRBD2 as D (7 bases). Germline V gene data show CDR1 as MNHEY and CDR2 as SVGAGI. The CDR3 loop spans 14 amino acids. V lost 4 bases and J 6 bases, leaving 13 bases between the germline ends. The CDR3: CASSWGGLANEQFF. The CDR3 coding sequence is TGTGCCAGCAGTTGGGGGGGGCTCGCCAATGAGCAGTTCTTC.